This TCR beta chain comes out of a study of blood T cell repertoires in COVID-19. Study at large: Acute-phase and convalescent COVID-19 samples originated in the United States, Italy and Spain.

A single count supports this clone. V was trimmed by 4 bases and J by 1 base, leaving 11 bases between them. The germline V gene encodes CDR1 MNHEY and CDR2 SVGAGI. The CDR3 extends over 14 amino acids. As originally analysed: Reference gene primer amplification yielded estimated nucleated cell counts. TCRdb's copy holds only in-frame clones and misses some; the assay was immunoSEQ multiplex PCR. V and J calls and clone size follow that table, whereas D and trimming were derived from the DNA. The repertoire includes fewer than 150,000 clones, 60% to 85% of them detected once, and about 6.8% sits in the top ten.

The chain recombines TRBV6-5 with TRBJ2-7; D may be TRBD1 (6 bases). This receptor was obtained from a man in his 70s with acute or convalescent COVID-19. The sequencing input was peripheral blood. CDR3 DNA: TGTGCCAGCAGTTCGACGACAGGTTCCTACGAGCAGTACTTC. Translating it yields CASSSTTGSYEQYF.